This is a list of T cell receptor beta chains from one sample in a study of shared clonotypes between healthy human individuals. Only in-frame clones appear in the TCRdb table, and some are missing; sequencing was by immunoSEQ multiplex PCR. The table has 2.3 million or so clones, about 92% seen once; the top ten hold approximately 0.4%. Sequencing input: naive CD4+ T cells from PBMCs. The receptors stem from a man aged 18 to 30 in good health. Some clones in this sample may be carry-over from other donors' samples. Both conserved end residues are part of each CDR3. A D gene is named only where the DNA matches it firmly. Clone size is not always given. Where it is, it says once, few, many or a class for expanded clones.

size	D	V	length	J	DNA	CDR3
few	.	TRBV19	14	TRBJ2-1	TGTGCCAGTACCCCTCTAGAAAGTGGTACTGAGCAGTTCTTC	CASTPLESGTEQFF
.	.	TRBV18	17	TRBJ2-2	TGTGCCAGCTCACCACCCAATGCAGGGGCTACCACCGGGGAGCTGTTTTTT	CASSPPNAGATTGELFF
.	.	TRBV5-4	13	TRBJ2-7	TGTGCCAGCAGCCCCAGGGGATACTACGAGCAGTACTTC	CASSPRGYYEQYF
.	.	TRBV4-1	14	TRBJ1-3	TGCGCCAGCAGCCAAGAAGGTACTGGAAACACCATATATTTT	CASSQEGTGNTIYF
once	TRBD2	TRBV5-1	15	TRBJ2-7	TGCGCCAGCAGTTCCGGGACTAGCGGTTCCTACGAGCAGTACTTC	CASSSGTSGSYEQYF
.	.	TRBV15	15	TRBJ1-2	TGTGCCACCAGCAGAGATTTTTCGCGAGGAAACCCCTACACCTTC	CATSRDFSRGNPYTF
.	.	TRBV2	12	TRBJ1-6	TGTGCCAGCAGTGATAGGGGTTCACCCCTCCACTTT	CASSDRGSPLHF
.	TRBD2	TRBV9	14	TRBJ2-1	TGTGCCAGCAGCCTTTTCACTAGCGGTGGTGAGCAGTTCTTC	CASSLFTSGGEQFF
.	.	TRBV6-6	15	TRBJ2-2	TGTGCCAGCAGTTACCCCGTGACGAACACCGGGGAGCTGTTTTTT	CASSYPVTNTGELFF
.	.	TRBV5-5	13	TRBJ1-1	TGTGCCAGCAGCGGTCCCGTCAGCACTGAAGCTTTCTTT	CASSGPVSTEAFF
.	TRBD1	TRBV18	14	TRBJ2-7	TGTGCCAGCTCTCGGACAGGGCACCCCTACGAGCAGTACTTC	CASSRTGHPYEQYF
.	.	TRBV5-1	15	TRBJ2-5	TGCGCCAGCAGCTTGGGTCGGGGGGCGCGGGAGACCCAGTACTTC	CASSLGRGARETQYF
.	.	TRBV7-9	15	TRBJ1-4	TGTGCCAGCACCCTCACGACAGGCCTCAATGAAAAACTGTTTTTT	CASTLTTGLNEKLFF
.	.	TRBV5-1	14	TRBJ1-2	TGCGCCAGCAGCGGGGCCTCGAAGGACTATGGCTACACCTTC	CASSGASKDYGYTF
.	.	TRBV21-1	16	TRBJ2-7	TGTGCCAGCAGCAAACGCCGACCGGGACAGGGGTTCGAGCAGTACTTC	CASSKRRPGQGFEQYF
.	.	TRBV10-1	12	TRBJ1-4	TGCGCCAGCAGCCCGGGACGGGAAAAACTGTTTTTT	CASSPGREKLFF
.	.	TRBV7-9	11	TRBJ2-1	TGTGCCACCACACCGGGCCATGAGCAGTTCTTC	CATTPGHEQFF
once	.	TRBV14	11	TRBJ2-7	TGTGCCAGCAGCCAAGAGGGGGAGCAGTACTTC	CASSQEGEQYF
.	.	TRBV2	11	TRBJ2-7	TGTGCCAGCAGGACATCTGCCGAGCAGTACTTC	CASRTSAEQYF
.	.	TRBV7-6	17	TRBJ2-2	TGTGCCAGCAGCTTAGCAAGCCGGGCAACGAACACCGGGGAGCTGTTTTTT	CASSLASRATNTGELFF
.	.	TRBV5-1	14	TRBJ2-2	TGCGCCAGCAGCACCGAACGGGTCACCGGGGAGCTGTTTTTT	CASSTERVTGELFF
.	TRBD1	TRBV5-8	14	TRBJ1-5	TGTGCCAGCAGCTACGATACAGGGGGCCAGCCCCAGCATTTT	CASSYDTGGQPQHF
once	.	TRBV5-1	13	TRBJ2-7	TGCGCCAGCAGCTTGACGGGTTCCTACGAGCAGTACTTC	CASSLTGSYEQYF
.	TRBD1	TRBV9	15	TRBJ1-2	TGTGCCAGCAGCGACCAGGGACAGGGTGTCGGTGGCTACACCTTC	CASSDQGQGVGGYTF
.	TRBD1	TRBV7-2	15	TRBJ1-2	TGTGCCAGCAGCTCTCGGACAGGAAGAAACTATGGCTACACCTTC	CASSSRTGRNYGYTF
.	TRBD1	TRBV29-1	13	TRBJ1-1	TGCAGCGCCGCTACTCAGGGGGGCGCTGAAGCTTTCTTT	CSAATQGGAEAFF
few	.	TRBV30	13	TRBJ1-1	TGTGCCTGGAGTGAACAGACGAACACTGAAGCTTTCTTT	CAWSEQTNTEAFF
.	TRBD2	TRBV29-1	14	TRBJ2-1	TGCAGCGTACAACTAGCGGGAGCTTACAATGAGCAGTTCTTC	CSVQLAGAYNEQFF
.	.	TRBV30	13	TRBJ2-2	TGTGCCTGTGACTCCTCGAACACCGGGGAGCTGTTTTTT	CACDSSNTGELFF
.	.	TRBV5-1	15	TRBJ2-1	TGCGCCAGCAGCCCCGGGAGTAGCTCCTACAATGAGCAGTTCTTC	CASSPGSSSYNEQFF
.	.	TRBV14	12	TRBJ2-1	TGTGCCAGCAGCCAAGAAGTTGGCCCTCAGTTCTTC	CASSQEVGPQFF
.	.	TRBV7-9	15	TRBJ1-5	TGTGCCAGCAGCCCTACGGGCCTTAGCAATCAGCCCCAGCATTTT	CASSPTGLSNQPQHF
.	.	TRBV6-5	13	TRBJ2-5	TGTGCCAGCAGTCCCCCCGGGGCGGAGACCCAGTACTTC	CASSPPGAETQYF
.	.	TRBV10-3	15	TRBJ2-7	TGTACCATCAGTGAAGGCCCGGGGGCGATCTACGAGCAGTACTTC	CTISEGPGAIYEQYF
once	TRBD1	TRBV5-6	15	TRBJ1-4	TGTGCCAGCAGCTTCTTACAGGGGCCCGGTGAAAAACTGTTTTTT	CASSFLQGPGEKLFF
.	.	TRBV11-2	14	TRBJ1-1	TGTGCCAGCAGCTTAGTAAGGGGGAACACTGAAGCTTTCTTT	CASSLVRGNTEAFF
.	TRBD2	TRBV28	15	TRBJ2-7	TGTGCCAGCAGTTTACGGAGGACTAGAACCTACGAGCAGTACTTC	CASSLRRTRTYEQYF
.	TRBD2	TRBV28	15	TRBJ2-1	TGTGCCAGCACCCCCGGGGGGGGCAGAGGCAATGAGCAGTTCTTC	CASTPGGGRGNEQFF
.	.	TRBV4-3	12	TRBJ2-7	TGCGCCAGCAGCCAAGATGGGGGCGAGCAGTACTTC	CASSQDGGEQYF
once	.	TRBV5-1	14	TRBJ1-2	TGCGCCAGCAGCTTGAAACCGGCGTCCGATGGCTACACCTTC	CASSLKPASDGYTF
.	.	TRBV4-1	16	TRBJ1-1	TGCGCCAGCAGCCAAGACGTCAGCCGGTGGAACACTGAAGCTTTCTTT	CASSQDVSRWNTEAFF
.	.	TRBV18	14	TRBJ2-3	TGTGCCAGCTCACCAAGTATCGGCACAGATACGCAGTATTTT	CASSPSIGTDTQYF
.	TRBD1	TRBV7-2	15	TRBJ2-7	TGTGCCAGCAGCTTAGGGGGACAGACCTCCTACGAGCAGTACTTC	CASSLGGQTSYEQYF
.	TRBD2	TRBV28	17	TRBJ2-3	TGTGCCAGCAGTCGGTCCGGGGGGACCGCCTTTGGCGATACGCAGTATTTT	CASSRSGGTAFGDTQYF
.	.	TRBV28	13	TRBJ1-2	TGTGCCAGCAGTTCGACTGGGAAGGGGGGCTACACCTTC	CASSSTGKGGYTF
.	TRBD2	TRBV5-6	17	TRBJ2-2	TGTGCCAGCAGCTTGGGACTAGCGGGGGTGAACACCGGGGAGCTGTTTTTT	CASSLGLAGVNTGELFF
.	.	TRBV5-4	14	TRBJ2-1	TGTGCCAGCAGCTTGGGACAGCCCTACAATGAGCAGTTCTTC	CASSLGQPYNEQFF
.	TRBD2	TRBV25-1	15	TRBJ2-2	TGTGCCAGCAGTGTAGCGGGAGGGCCTACCGGGGAGCTGTTTTTT	CASSVAGGPTGELFF